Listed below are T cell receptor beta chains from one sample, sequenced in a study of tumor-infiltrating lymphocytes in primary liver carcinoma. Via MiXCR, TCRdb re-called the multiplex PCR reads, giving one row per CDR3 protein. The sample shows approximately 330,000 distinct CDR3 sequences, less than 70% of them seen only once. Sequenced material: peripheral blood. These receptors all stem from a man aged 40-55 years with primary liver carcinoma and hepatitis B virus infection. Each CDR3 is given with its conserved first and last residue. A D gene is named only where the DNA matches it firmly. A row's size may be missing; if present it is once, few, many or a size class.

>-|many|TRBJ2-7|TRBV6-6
CASSPLEEQYF
TGTGCCAGCAGTCCCCTGGAGGAGCAGTACTTC
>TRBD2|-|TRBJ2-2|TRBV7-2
CASSISGRRTSTGELFF
TGTGCCAGCTCAATTAGCGGGAGGAGGACGAGCACCGGGGAGCTGTTTTTT
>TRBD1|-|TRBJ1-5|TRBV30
CAWDEGAANQHKHF
TGTGCCTGGGATGAGGGGGCTGCTAATCAGCACAAGCATTTT
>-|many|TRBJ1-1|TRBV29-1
CSVQLTEMNTEAFF
TGCAGCGTTCAATTGACAGAGATGAACACTGAAGCTTTCTTT
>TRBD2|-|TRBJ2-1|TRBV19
CASSGREGLVDEQFF
TGTGCCAGTAGTGGACGGGAGGGCTTGGTAGATGAGCAGTTCTTC
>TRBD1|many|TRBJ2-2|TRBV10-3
CATTRTGGTGELFF
TGTGCCACCACGCGGACAGGGGGCACCGGGGAGCTGTTTTTT
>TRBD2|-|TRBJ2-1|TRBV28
CASSFPLAEQFF
TGTGCCAGCAGTTTCCCACTAGCGGAGCAGTTCTTC
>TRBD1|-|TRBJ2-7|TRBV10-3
CPITADRGYEQYF
TGTCCCATCACTGCTGACAGGGGATACGAGCAGTACTTC
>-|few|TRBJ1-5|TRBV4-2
CASSPSSHRVDQPQHF
TGTGCCAGCAGCCCAAGTTCACACAGGGTAGATCAGCCCCAGCATTTT
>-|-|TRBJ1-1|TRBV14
CTSSQTTGTEAFF
TGTACCAGCAGCCAGACTACAGGCACTGAAGCTTTCTTT
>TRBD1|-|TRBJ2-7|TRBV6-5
CGSSYRQGGEQYF
TGTGGCAGCAGTTACAGACAGGGTGGTGAGCAGTACTTC
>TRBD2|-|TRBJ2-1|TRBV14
CASSQDLGTSGTEQFF
TGTGCCAGCAGCCAAGACTTAGGGACTAGCGGGACTGAGCAGTTCTTC
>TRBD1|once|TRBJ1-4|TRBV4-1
CASSQVQGGTNEKLFF
TGCGCCAGCAGCCAAGTTCAGGGGGGGACTAATGAAAAACTGTTTTTT
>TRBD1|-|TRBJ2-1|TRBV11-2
CAGSWTDRKVYNEQFF
TGTGCCGGTAGCTGGACGGACAGGAAGGTCTACAATGAACAGTTCTTC
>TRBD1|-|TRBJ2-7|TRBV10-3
CGIRVRGREQYF
TGTGGCATCAGGGTCAGGGGGCGCGAGCAGTACTTC
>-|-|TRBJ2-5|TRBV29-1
CSVESEAQYF
TGCAGTGTTGAATCAGAGGCCCAGTACTTC
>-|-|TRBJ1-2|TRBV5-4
CASSLADYGYTF
TGTGCCAGCAGCTTGGCAGACTATGGCTACACCTTC
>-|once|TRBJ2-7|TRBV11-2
CTGSLVRTAYSYEQYF
TGTACCGGCAGCTTAGTGCGGACAGCTTACTCCTACGAGCAGTACTTC
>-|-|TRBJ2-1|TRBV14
CASSQSLGQRESYNEQFF
TGTGCCAGCAGCCAAAGTCTCGGACAGAGAGAATCCTACAATGAGCAGTTCTTC
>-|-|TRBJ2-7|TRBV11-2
CARRRGLLYEQYF
TGTGCCAGGAGACGGGGACTCCTCTACGAGCAGTACTTC
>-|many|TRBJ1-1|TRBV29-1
CSAHQTVTEAFF
TGCAGCGCCCACCAGACTGTCACTGAAGCTTTCTTT
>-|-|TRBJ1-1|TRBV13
CASCLRQVGTEAFF
TGTGCCAGCTGCTTACGACAGGTGGGCACTGAAGCCTTCTTC
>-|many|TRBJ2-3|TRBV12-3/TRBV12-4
CACIDGTDTQYF
TGTGCCTGCATTGACGGCACAGATACGCAGTATTTT
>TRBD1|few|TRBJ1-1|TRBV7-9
CASSLEEQGAFGAFF
TGTGCCAGCAGCTTAGAAGAGCAGGGGGCGTTCGGAGCTTTCTTT
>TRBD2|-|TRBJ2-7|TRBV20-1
CSATTIAGGSSYEQYF
TGCAGTGCTACGACGATAGCGGGAGGCAGCTCCTACGAGCAGTACTTC
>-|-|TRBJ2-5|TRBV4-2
CASSIGRVQETQCF
TGTGCCAGCAGTATCGGAAGGGTCCAAGAGACCCAGTGCTTC
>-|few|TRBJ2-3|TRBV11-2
CDSSSWGSTDTQYF
TGTGACAGCAGCTCGTGGGGTAGCACAGATACTCAGTATTTT
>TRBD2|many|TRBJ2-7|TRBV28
CASSLWRLADYEQYF
TGTGCCAGCAGTTTATGGCGGCTAGCGGACTACGAGCAGTACTTC
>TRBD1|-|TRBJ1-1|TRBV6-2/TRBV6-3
CASTSRRGLEAFF
TGTGCCAGCACCTCGAGAAGGGGGCTCGAAGCTTTCTTT
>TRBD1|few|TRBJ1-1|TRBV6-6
CASSPFQGAHTEAFF
TGTGCCAGCAGTCCCTTTCAGGGGGCTCACACTGAAGCTTTCTTT
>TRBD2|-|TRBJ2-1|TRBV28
CASRTSGGNEQFF
TGTGCCAGCAGGACTAGCGGGGGCAATGAGCAGTTCTTC
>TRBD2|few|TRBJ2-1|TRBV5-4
CASSSGLAGVNEQFF
TGTGCCAGCAGCTCCGGACTAGCGGGAGTTAATGAGCAGTTCTTC
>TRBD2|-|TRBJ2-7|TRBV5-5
CVSISAGRSYEQYF
TGTGTCAGCATCTCGGCCGGGAGGTCCTACGAGCAGTACTTC
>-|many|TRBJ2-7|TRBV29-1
CSVEAEGFSSYEQYF
TGCAGCGTTGAAGCGGAGGGGTTTAGCTCCTACGAGCAGTACTTC
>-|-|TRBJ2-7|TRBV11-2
CASSLTRLSYKQYF
TGTGCCAGCAGCTTAACTCGATTATCCTACAAGCAGTACTTC
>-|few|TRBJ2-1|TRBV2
CASSGRLFNNEQFF
TGTGCCAGCAGCGGCAGGCTATTTAACAATGAGCAGTTCTTC
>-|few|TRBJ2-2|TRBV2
CASSVDTGELFF
TGTGCCAGCAGTGTAGACACCGGGGAGCTGTTTTTT
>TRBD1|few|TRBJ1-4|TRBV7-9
CASSTRTGLEEKLFF
TGTGCCAGCAGCACCCGGACAGGGTTAGAGGAAAAACTGTTTTTT
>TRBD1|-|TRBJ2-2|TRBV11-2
CASSLGTAFTWELLF
TGTGCCAGCAGCCTGGGGACAGCCTTTACCTGGGAGCTGCTTTTT
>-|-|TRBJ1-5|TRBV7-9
CASSYGNQPRHF
TGTGCCAGCAGCTACGGCAATCAGCCCCGGCATTTT
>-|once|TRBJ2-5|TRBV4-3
CASSQENRKETKYF
TGCGCCAGCAGCCAAGAAAATAGAAAAGAGACCAAGTACTTC
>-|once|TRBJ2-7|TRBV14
CANRQDGRGWYERYF
TGTGCCAACAGACAGGACGGCAGGGGATGGTACGAGCGGTACTTC
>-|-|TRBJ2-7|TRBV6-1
CASSRDKGLGDEQYF
TGTGCCAGCAGTAGGGACAAGGGACTCGGGGACGAGCAGTACTTC
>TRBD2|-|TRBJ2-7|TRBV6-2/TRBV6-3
CANSSREHVIYEQYF
TGTGCCAACAGTTCGCGGGAGCATGTGATCTACGAGCAGTACTTC
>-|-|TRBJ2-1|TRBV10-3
CAISGGPRVNEQFF
TGTGCCATCAGTGGGGGGCCGCGGGTCAATGAGCAGTTCTTC
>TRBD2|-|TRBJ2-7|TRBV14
CASSYTRGLNEQYF
TGTGCCAGCAGCTACACCCGGGGACTAAATGAGCAGTACTTC
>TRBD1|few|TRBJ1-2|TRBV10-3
CAISGTGGSYGYTF
TGTGCCATCAGTGGGACAGGGGGGAGCTATGGCTACACCTTC
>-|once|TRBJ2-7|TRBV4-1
CAKSQIRGNYEQYF
TGCGCCAAAAGCCAAATCAGGGGCAACTACGAGCAGTACTTC
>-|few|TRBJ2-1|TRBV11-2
CASSLGVRSYNEQFF
TGTGCCAGCAGTCTCGGGGTTAGGTCCTACAATGAGCAGTTCTTC
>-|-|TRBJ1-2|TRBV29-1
CSVAPGNSANYGYTF
TGCAGCGTTGCACCTGGCAACTCGGCAAACTATGGCTACACCTTC
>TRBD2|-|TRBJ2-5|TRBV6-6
CASSPYTERGVTETQYF
TGTGCCAGCAGCCCATACACCGAGCGGGGGGTGACGGAGACCCAGTACTTC
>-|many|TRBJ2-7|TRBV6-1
CASSQLEQYF
TGTGCCAGCAGTCAGCTCGAGCAGTACTTC
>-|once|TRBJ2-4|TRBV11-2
CASRLFFGGSAAKNILYF
TGTGCCAGCAGATTGTTCTTTGGCGGGTCAGCGGCCAAAAACATTCTGTACTTC